These 26 T cell receptor beta chains originate from one sample sequenced in a study of blood T cell repertoires in COVID-19. TCRdb's copy holds only in-frame clones and misses some; the assay was immunoSEQ multiplex PCR. The sample lists tens of thousands of clones; about 88% were seen once. The source material was peripheral blood. These receptors originate from a woman older than 75 with active or convalescent COVID-19.

This chain connects TRBV6-5 to TRBJ1-2; unclear D gene. CDR3 size: 15 residues. Germline CDR1 MNHEY, CDR2 SVGAGI. Trimming pared 0 bases from V and 5 bases from J, leaving 13 bases between. The CDR3 sequence: CASSYSRDPSYGYTF. CDR3 nucleotides: TGTGCCAGCAGTTACTCGAGGGATCCCTCTTATGGCTACACCTTC.

The chain couples TRBV24-1 to TRBJ2-1, with 7 bases matching TRBD1. Losses at the gene ends were 5 bases for V and 2 bases for J; bases not matched to a gene: 5. The CDR3 has 15 amino acids. Germline V gives CDR1 KGHDR, CDR2 SFDVKD. CDR3: CATSAGTAPYNEQFF. CDR3 in DNA: TGTGCCACCAGTGCCGGGACAGCCCCCTACAATGAGCAGTTCTTC.

The table lists this clone with a few counts. The gene calls are TRBV4-1 and TRBJ2-7; possibly TRBD2 for D (5 bases). Germline-derived CDR1 and CDR2 are MGHRA and YSYEKL. This CDR3 region has 17 residues. V lost 3 bases to trimming and J lost 0 bases, with 18 bases between them. The CDR3 reads CASSHLSRGRNSYEQYF. In DNA, the CDR3 is TGCGCCAGCAGCCATCTGAGTAGAGGGAGAAACTCCTACGAGCAGTACTTC.

The chain is built from TRBV28 and TRBJ1-5, with D uncertain. The germline V and J ends were trimmed by 6 bases and 5 bases, with 5 bases remaining between them. This CDR3 contains 11 residues. Germline CDR1 reads MDHEN; CDR2 reads SYDVKM. CDR3 nucleotides: TGTGCCAGCAGCCCCGATCAGCCCCAGCATTTT. Amino acid sequence: CASSPDQPQHF.

V usage is TRBV5-8 and J usage is TRBJ1-2; the D gene is possibly TRBD1 (6 bases). This CDR3 region has 14 residues. Trimming pared 3 bases from V and 5 bases from J, leaving 14 bases between. CDR1 is SGHTS, CDR2 YDEGEE, per germline. The DNA for the CDR3 is TGTGCCAGCAGCTACCAACAGGGAGATTATGGCTACACCTTC. Its protein product is CASSYQQGDYGYTF.

Here the CDR3 reads CASSLVAQGAQPQHF. CDR3 sequence (DNA): TGTGCCAGCAGCTTGGTTGCACAGGGGGCTCAGCCCCAGCATTTT. The V gene is TRBV5-5, the J gene TRBJ1-5; 9 bases map to TRBD1. The CDR3 covers 15 residues. The ends lost 0 bases at V and 6 bases at J; junction bases unmatched: 4. Germline CDR1 SGHKS, CDR2 YYEKEE (reference sequence). Filled out from reference TRBV5-5 and TRBJ1-5, the complete variable domain reads DAGVTQSPTHLIKTRGQQVTLRCSPISGHKSVSWYQQVLGQGPQFIFQYYEKEERGRGNFPDRFSARQFPNYSSELNVNALLLGDSALYLCASSLVAQGAQPQHFGDGTRLSIL.

The rearrangement uses TRBV2 and TRBJ1-1, with 7 bases aligning to TRBD1. Germline V lookup: CDR1 SNHLY, CDR2 FYNNEI. Unmatched junction bases numbered 9, after V lost 7 bases and J lost 4 bases. This CDR3 contains 14 residues. CDR3 sequence: CASTRQGVGTEAFF. CDR3 in DNA: TGTGCCAGCACTAGACAGGGAGTGGGCACTGAAGCTTTCTTT.

This sequence joins TRBV18 and TRBJ1-3, with 8 positions matching TRBD1. The germline gives CDR1 KGHSH, CDR2 LQKENI. Trimming cost V 0 bases and J 1 base; bases outside gene matches: 5. The CDR3 runs to 17 residues. The DNA of the CDR3 is TGTGCCAGCTCACCACCAACAGGGGGGCTTTCTGGAAACACCATATATTTT. Amino acid sequence: CASSPPTGGLSGNTIYF.

The chain carries TRBV7-8 and TRBJ1-1; 7 nucleotides line up with TRBD1. Germline loops: CDR1 SGHVS, CDR2 FQNEAQ. This CDR3 comprises 16 residues. J was trimmed by 3 bases and V by 4 bases; bases with no gene match: 11. CDR3 sequence reads: CASSSRTGVPDTEAFF. The CDR3 DNA follows: TGTGCCAGCAGCTCAAGAACAGGGGTCCCGGACACTGAAGCTTTCTTT.

The V and J genes are TRBV11-2 and TRBJ2-7; 10 bases are shared with TRBD1. The CDR3 extends over 15 amino acids. Germline trimming cut 1 base from V and 5 bases from J; bases unmatched to any gene: 5. CDR1 SGHAT and CDR2 FQNNGV come from the germline V gene. The CDR3 DNA follows: TGTGCCAGCAGCTTAGGCAGACAGGGGGCGGACGAGCAGTACTTC. It yields the protein CASSLGRQGADEQYF.

The J gene is TRBJ1-5, the V gene TRBV2; possible D gene TRBD1, 6 bases. The CDR3 is 14 amino acids. CDR1 SNHLY and CDR2 FYNNEI come from the germline V gene. V was clipped by 8 bases and J by 0 bases, with 11 bases between them. The CDR3 coding sequence is TGTGCCAGCCACAGGGATTATAGCAATCAGCCCCAGCATTTT. This encodes CASHRDYSNQPQHF.

CDR3 bases: TGTGCCATCAGTGGTGACAGGGACCTGAACATTCAGTACTTC. It codes for CAISGDRDLNIQYF. The chain couples TRBV10-3 to TRBJ2-4, with 7 bases that match TRBD1. Germline-derived CDR1 and CDR2 are ENHRY and SYGVKD. V trimming: 4 bases; J trimming: 7 bases; junction bases outside the gene matches: 7. This CDR3 spans 14 amino acids.

This chain joins TRBV27 and TRBJ1-2, with a possible D match to TRBD1 (6 bases). This CDR3 has 14 residues. Trimming shortened V by 3 bases and J by 7 bases, and 15 bases separated the two germline ends. Germline V CDR1 and CDR2: MNHEY, SMNVEV (reference sequence). The CDR3, as DNA: TGTGCCAGCAGTTTCACAGGGTTCGGTATTGGCTACACCTTC. This translates into CASSFTGFGIGYTF.

This clone has a single count. V and J are TRBV30 and TRBJ2-7; TRBD2 matches 7 bases. J gave up 5 bases and V 4 bases, and 2 bases lay outside the gene matches. The CDR3 consists of 11 residues. Germline V gives CDR1 GTSNPN, CDR2 SVGIG (reference sequence). CDR3 coding DNA: TGTGCCTGGATAGGGAGGGACGAGCAGTACTTC. It specifies CAWIGRDEQYF.

The chain uses TRBV5-6 and TRBJ1-1; 9 bases are shared with TRBD1. With 0 bases clipped from V and 12 bases from J, the junction kept 9 bases outside the gene matches. The CDR3 has 14 residues. Germline CDR1 and CDR2: SGHDT and YYEEEE. The CDR3 bases are TGTGCCAGCAGCTTGGATCGGACAGGGGAAAGGACTTTCTTT. Amino acids: CASSLDRTGERTFF.

This clone was picked up one time. The chain couples TRBV11-2 to TRBJ2-7; 9 bases fit TRBD1. J lost 5 bases, V lost 7 bases, and 21 bases had no gene match. Germline-derived CDR1 and CDR2 are SGHAT and FQNNGV. This CDR3 contains 18 residues. CDR3 sequence reads: CASTPHGRGDRVYDEQYF. In nucleotides, the CDR3 is TGTGCCAGCACCCCCCATGGGAGAGGGGACAGGGTTTATGACGAGCAGTACTTC.

The chain recombines TRBV6-5 with TRBJ1-5; no clear D. Trimming stripped 8 bases from V and 4 bases from J, with 9 bases between. The CDR3 contains 12 residues. Germline assignment: CDR1 MNHEY and CDR2 SVGAGI. CDR3 sequence (DNA): TGTGCCAGCTTATCAGCGAATCAGCCCCAGCATTTT. Amino acid sequence: CASLSANQPQHF.

The chain has TRBV5-1 and TRBJ1-6; 12 bases align to TRBD1. CDR3 length: 17 residues. Trimming at V came to 3 bases and at J to 0 bases, leaving 1 base not matched to a gene. CDR1 is SGHRS, CDR2 YFSETQ, per germline. CDR3 DNA: TGCGCCAGCAGCTGGGGACAGGGGGCCTCCTATAATTCACCCCTCCACTTT. Amino acids: CASSWGQGASYNSPLHF.

J is TRBJ2-2 and V is TRBV6-5; 8 positions match TRBD1. V dropped 5 bases and J dropped 3; count of bases not matched to a gene: 2. The CDR3 totals 14 residues. Germline values: CDR1 MNHEY, CDR2 SVGAGI. The CDR3 sequence: CASSRTGYTGELFF. In DNA form, the CDR3 reads TGTGCCAGCAGTCGGACAGGGTACACCGGGGAGCTGTTTTTT.

The chain uses TRBV28 and TRBJ1-1; D possibly corresponds to TRBD1 (6 bases). The length of the CDR3 is 14 residues. Germline V gene lookup returns CDR1 MDHEN and CDR2 SYDVKM. Trimming took 0 bases from V and 5 from J, leaving 10 bases between them. CDR3 sequence: CASSLWAGETEAFF. Here the CDR3 DNA reads TGTGCCAGCAGTTTATGGGCAGGGGAAACTGAAGCTTTCTTT.

The gene calls are TRBV18 and TRBJ1-4, with 7 bases matching TRBD1. The CDR3 is made up of 16 amino acids. Germline assignment: CDR1 KGHSH and CDR2 LQKENI. V was clipped by 4 bases and J by 8 bases; unmatched bases: 13. In DNA, the CDR3 is TGTGCCAGCTCACGGGACCAATTACAGGGGTCGGAAAAACTGTTTTTT. Translated: CASSRDQLQGSEKLFF. The complete variable domain, with remaining parts taken from reference TRBV18 and TRBJ1-4, reads NAGVMQNPRHLVRRRGQEARLRCSPMKGHSHVYWYRQLPEEGLKFMVYLQKENIIDESGMPKERFSAEFPKEGPSILRIQQVVRGDSAAYFCASSRDQLQGSEKLFFGSGTQLSVL.

The CDR3 DNA reads TGTGCCATCACCGAACTACCTTCGGACTCCTACAATGAGCAGTTCTTC. Encoded protein: CAITELPSDSYNEQFF. The genes are TRBV10-3 and TRBJ2-1; unclear D gene. V was pared by 7 bases and J by 0 bases, with 16 bases between. Germline CDR1 ENHRY, CDR2 SYGVKD. CDR3 length: 16 amino acids.

The rearrangement links TRBV30 to TRBJ2-2; 9 nucleotides agree with TRBD1. Germline CDR1 is GTSNPN and CDR2 is SVGIG (reference sequence). This CDR3 contains 15 residues. Trimming removed 4 bases from V and 3 bases from J; junction bases left unmatched: 6. Written as DNA, the CDR3 is TGTGCCTGGAATTCGGGACAGGGTTACACCGGGGAGCTGTTTTTT. As protein: CAWNSGQGYTGELFF.

The V and J genes are TRBV5-4 and TRBJ1-1, with 7 bases matching TRBD1. The CDR3 is made up of 16 amino acids. The junction had 9 bases not matched to a gene; V was cut back by 3 bases and J by 1 base. Germline V CDR1 and CDR2: SGHNT, YYREEE (reference sequence). This CDR3 is CASSSMTTGQNTEAFF. The CDR3, as DNA: TGTGCCAGCAGCTCTATGACGACAGGGCAGAACACTGAAGCTTTCTTT.

V usage is TRBV27 and J usage is TRBJ2-7; 9 bases match TRBD1. The CDR3 sequence is 13 residues long. Germline V gene lookup returns CDR1 MNHEY and CDR2 SMNVEV (reference sequence). Unmatched junction bases numbered 4, after V lost 6 bases and J lost 4 bases. The CDR3 coding sequence is TGTGCCAGCAGCAACAGGGGGCTTTACGAGCAGTACTTC. It specifies CASSNRGLYEQYF.

J is TRBJ2-5 and V is TRBV6-5, with 7 positions matching TRBD1. V lost 5 bases, J lost 5 bases, and 2 bases stayed unmatched. Germline lookup yields CDR1 MNHEY and CDR2 SVGAGI. This CDR3 contains 12 residues. CDR3 bases: TGTGCCAGCAGTAGGGACAGCGAGACCCAGTACTTC. Translating gives CASSRDSETQYF.